This is a list of T cell receptor beta chains from one sample in a study of early T cells in non-severe SARS-CoV-2 infection. TCRdb independently ran MiXCR on the 5' RACE reads; one entry per CDR3 protein. The sample yields approximately 100,000 distinct CDR3 sequences, 14% seen once. What was sequenced was whole blood. The receptors shown here come from an adult who was a healthcare worker with PCR-confirmed SARS-CoV-2 infection or an uninfected control (not recorded which). Each CDR3 is given with its conserved first and last residue. D genes are given only for firm matches. Clone size appears in some rows only: once, few, many, or a class for an expanded clone.

TRBV5-6	TRBJ2-7	many	.	CASSLGSFYEQYF	TGTGCCAGCAGCTTGGGCAGTTTCTACGAGCAGTACTTC
TRBV29-1	TRBJ2-3	.	.	CSVEKGDTQYF	TGCAGCGTTGAAAAGGGAGATACGCAGTATTTT
TRBV27	TRBJ2-1	many	.	CASRDGAFSYNEQFF	TGTGCCAGCAGGGACGGGGCCTTCTCCTACAATGAGCAGTTCTTC
TRBV27	TRBJ2-2	many	.	CASTPAQNLGPGTGELFF	TGTGCCAGCACCCCCGCCCAAAACCTGGGACCGGGTACCGGGGAGCTGTTTTTT
TRBV20-1	TRBJ1-4	few	.	CSAPITRAGELFF	TGCAGTGCCCCTATAACGAGGGCGGGGGAACTGTTTTTT
TRBV5-1	TRBJ1-1	few	.	CASSLIQGIEAFF	TGCGCCAGCAGCCTAATCCAGGGAATTGAAGCTTTCTTT
TRBV5-6	TRBJ2-3	few	TRBD2	CASSFLSGETDTQYF	TGTGCCAGCAGCTTCCTTAGCGGGGAGACAGATACGCAGTATTTT
TRBV6-2/TRBV6-3	TRBJ2-5	.	.	CASRGWWGQETQYF	TGTGCCAGCAGGGGCTGGTGGGGACAAGAGACCCAGTACTTC
TRBV10-3	TRBJ1-6	few	.	CAISPQGIYNSPLHF	TGTGCCATCAGTCCACAGGGTATCTATAATTCACCCCTCCACTTT
TRBV11-2	TRBJ2-3	.	.	CASSLLVDLYWTDTQYF	TGTGCCAGCAGCTTACTCGTGGACCTATACTGGACAGATACGCAGTATTTT
TRBV5-1	TRBJ2-3	.	TRBD2	CASSLVSGGSLTDTQYF	TGCGCCAGCAGCTTGGTTAGCGGGGGTTCCCTCACAGATACGCAGTATTTT
TRBV6-2/TRBV6-3	TRBJ2-1	few	.	CASNLRALSYNEQFF	TGTGCCAGCAACCTTAGAGCACTCTCCTACAATGAGCAGTTCTTC
TRBV30	TRBJ2-5	many	.	CAWSAQGRETQYF	TGTGCCTGGAGTGCTCAGGGGAGAGAGACCCAGTACTTC
TRBV7-9	TRBJ1-4	many	.	CASSPRQFIGFGEKLFF	TGTGCCAGCAGCCCCCGTCAATTTATTGGATTCGGAGAAAAACTGTTTTTT
TRBV12-3/TRBV12-4	TRBJ1-1	few	.	CASSQRHTEAFF	TGTGCCAGCAGTCAGAGGCACACTGAAGCTTTCTTT
TRBV20-1	TRBJ2-5	few	.	CSAPTGGPAHQETQYF	TGCAGTGCTCCAACCGGGGGGCCTGCCCACCAAGAGACCCAGTACTTC
TRBV7-6	TRBJ2-3	.	.	CASSLKGTQYF	TGTGCCAGCAGCTTAAAGGGTACGCAGTATTTT
TRBV2	TRBJ2-1	many	.	CASSEARPSGNEQFF	TGTGCCAGCAGTGAAGCGAGGCCGAGCGGTAATGAGCAGTTCTTC
TRBV5-4	TRBJ2-7	.	TRBD1	CASSLQGAGTYEQYF	TGTGCCAGCAGCTTACAGGGGGCGGGAACGTACGAGCAGTACTTC
TRBV5-1	TRBJ2-7	few	.	CASSPARSYEQYF	TGCGCCAGCTCCCCAGCCCGTTCCTACGAGCAGTACTTC
TRBV5-6	TRBJ2-2	few	TRBD1	CASSWTRTGGLGGELFF	TGTGCCAGCAGCTGGACCAGGACAGGGGGCTTAGGCGGGGAGCTGTTTTTT
TRBV12-3/TRBV12-4	TRBJ2-7	.	TRBD1	CASSLGWTGSYEQYF	TGTGCCAGCAGTTTGGGCTGGACAGGGTCCTACGAGCAGTACTTC
TRBV7-9	TRBJ1-4	few	.	CASSLETGLEKLFF	TGTGCCAGCAGCTTAGAAACAGGGCTCGAAAAACTGTTTTTT
TRBV7-3	TRBJ1-1	.	.	CASSLNRAEAFF	TGTGCCAGCAGCTTAAATCGGGCTGAAGCTTTCTTT
TRBV29-1	TRBJ2-7	few	TRBD1	CSVRIAGGYEQYF	TGCAGCGTCCGTATCGCAGGGGGCTACGAGCAGTACTTC
TRBV4-3	TRBJ1-5	few	.	CASSQGVGGNQPQHF	TGCGCCAGCAGCCAAGGTGTAGGGGGGAATCAGCCCCAGCATTTT
TRBV28	TRBJ2-5	few	.	CASSKRSPETQYF	TGTGCCAGCAGTAAACGCTCACCAGAGACCCAGTACTTC